These 14 T cell receptor beta chains originate from one sample sequenced in a study of breast tumors, draining lymph nodes, adjacent tissues. TCRdb re-derived calls from the multiplex PCR reads in MiXCR, one entry per CDR3 protein. The sample contains 290,000 or so distinct CDR3 sequences, over 30% of which appear only once. Breast cancer patients provided tissue from their axillary draining lymph nodes. Sequencing was done on a sample of axillary lymph node tissue. Every receptor here comes from a female donor with breast cancer. Some clones in this sample may be carry-over from other donors' samples.

This clonotype was detected many times. The chain uses TRBV20-1 and TRBJ2-2, with 9 bases matching TRBD2. With V trimmed by 1 base and J by 0 bases, 6 bases remained unmatched. The CDR3 consists of 17 residues. Germline CDR1 is DFQATT and CDR2 is SNEGSKA (reference sequence). CDR3 region: CSARGGLATANTGELFF. The DNA for the CDR3 is TGCAGTGCTAGAGGCGGACTAGCGACGGCGAACACCGGGGAGCTGTTTTTT.

This clonotype came up many times. The chain couples TRBV4-1 to TRBJ1-3, with D maybe TRBD1 (6 bases). The germline V gene encodes CDR1 MGHRA and CDR2 YSYEKL. Trimming took off 1 base at V and 8 bases at J, with 12 bases between the two ends. This CDR3 region has 14 residues. The CDR3 spells CASSQGVGADTIYF. CDR3 coding DNA: TGCGCCAGCAGCCAAGGGGTGGGGGCGGACACCATATATTTT.

This clonotype has at least ten counts. The DNA of the CDR3 is TGTGCCAGCAGTGTAAGTAGGCAGGGCTCTGGGGCCAACGTCCTGACTTTC. Residues: CASSVSRQGSGANVLTF. The chain combines TRBV2 with TRBJ2-6, with TRBD1 as a possible D gene (5 bases). V was trimmed by 4 bases and J by 0 bases, leaving 13 bases between them. The germline V gene has CDR1 SNHLY and CDR2 FYNNEI. This CDR3 spans 17 amino acids.

This clonotype was seen repeatedly, ten times or more. The chain links TRBV20-1 to TRBJ1-5; D uncertain. CDR3 length: 11 amino acids. Trimming pared 0 bases from V and 9 bases from J, leaving 6 bases between. CDR1 and CDR2 (germline): DFQATT, SNEGSKA (reference sequence). The CDR3 sequence: CSARDYGPQHF. For the CDR3, the DNA is TGCAGTGCTAGAGATTACGGGCCCCAGCATTTT.

Of note for this clonotype: With a much larger clone just one base away, this may be a read error. The rearrangement uses TRBV6-1 and TRBJ2-6; D is possibly TRBD1 (5 bases). The CDR3 has 18 residues. CDR1 is MNHNS, CDR2 SASEGT, per germline. V was shortened by 5 bases and J by 1 base, with 18 bases between the two germline ends. For the CDR3, the DNA is TGTGCCAGCAGTCCTGCCACCGACACAGGATCTGGGGCCAACGTCCTGACTTTC. As protein: CASSPATDTGSGANVLTF.

This clonotype was seen ten or more times. The V gene is TRBV6-5, the J gene TRBJ1-6, with D unclear. The V gene's germline CDR1 is MNHEY and CDR2 SVGAGI. V shed 0 bases and J shed 0 bases, with 12 bases lying between them. The CDR3 sequence is 18 residues long. In DNA form, the CDR3 reads TGTGCCAGCAGTTACTCGACGCCAGCGAGCTCCTATAATTCACCCCTCCACTTT. The encoded protein is CASSYSTPASSYNSPLHF.

Note on this clonotype: A read error may account for a junction end that differs from germline. The J gene is TRBJ1-2, the V gene TRBV12-3 or TRBV12-4; possibly TRBD1 for D (6 bases). The CDR3 spans 15 residues. The CDR3 bases are TGCGCCAGCAGTTTAGCCCGGACAGTAAACTATGGCTACACCTTC. Translated, it gives CASSLARTVNYGYTF.

This clonotype was counted at least ten times. The chain couples TRBV18 to TRBJ2-5; 7 bases line up with TRBD1. The junction had 6 bases not matched to a gene; V was cut back by 6 bases and J by 2 bases. The germline CDR1 and CDR2 sequences are KGHSH and LQKENI. The CDR3 covers 14 residues. DNA for the CDR3: TGTGCCAGCTCCCAGGGACAGACTCAAGAGACCCAGTACTTC. This translates into CASSQGQTQETQYF.

The genes are TRBV29-1 and TRBJ1-4; D might be TRBD1 (5 bases). Looked up from germline, CDR1 is SQVTM and CDR2 is ANQGSEA. This CDR3 has 12 amino acids. Trimming removed 0 bases at V and 8 bases at J, with 7 bases between. Here the CDR3 DNA reads TGCAGCGTTGAAGAGTCAGGGGAAAAACTGTTTTTT. This translates into CSVEESGEKLFF.

This clonotype was picked up many times. The chain recombines TRBV20-1 with TRBJ1-2; D is unclear. The CDR3 totals 13 residues. V shed 0 bases and J shed 5 bases, with 10 bases lying between them. Germline assignment: CDR1 DFQATT and CDR2 SNEGSKA (reference sequence). The CDR3 coding sequence is TGCAGTGCTAGAGATCCAAGGAATTATGGCTACACCTTC. It yields the protein CSARDPRNYGYTF.

There are a few counts of this clonotype. The chain combines TRBV11-2 with TRBJ2-2; D may be TRBD2 (5 bases). The CDR3 spans 15 residues. Germline assignment: CDR1 SGHAT and CDR2 FQNNGV. V was cut by 1 base and J by 7 bases, with 13 bases left in between. The DNA of the CDR3 is TGTGCCAGCAGCTTAGGGCCAGCGGCCGGCGGGGAGCTGTTTTTT. It yields the protein CASSLGPAAGGELFF.

The chain uses TRBV6-5 and TRBJ2-1; the match to TRBD2 covers 9 bases. Germline CDR1 reads MNHEY; CDR2 reads SVGAGI. The CDR3 is made up of 17 amino acids. V lost 2 bases, J lost 0 bases, and 5 bases stayed unmatched. The CDR3 is CASSYEDSGGSYNEQFF. CDR3 DNA sequence: TGTGCCAGCAGTTACGAAGATAGCGGGGGCTCCTACAATGAGCAGTTCTTC.

The chain has TRBV7-9 and TRBJ1-4, with 8 bases aligning to TRBD1. The CDR3 length is 14 residues. The trim removed 5 bases at V and 5 bases at J, leaving 4 bases unmatched. CDR1 SEHNR and CDR2 FQNEAQ come from the germline V gene (reference sequence). The CDR3 region is CASSPRDRNEKLFF. DNA of the CDR3: TGTGCCAGCAGCCCCCGGGACAGGAATGAAAAACTGTTTTTT.

Ten or more counts support this clonotype. The chain carries TRBV20-1 and TRBJ2-5, with D uncertain. The CDR3 runs 11 residues. Between the trimmed V and J ends, which lost 2 bases and 2 bases, there was a span of 3 bases. Germline CDR1 reads DFQATT; CDR2 reads SNEGSKA (reference sequence). Here the CDR3 reads CSARQQETQYF. The CDR3 region has the DNA TGCAGTGCTAGACAGCAAGAGACCCAGTACTTC.